Below are 10 T cell receptor beta chains sequenced from a single sample in a study of radiotherapy plus CTLA-4 blockade in lung cancer. Here immunoSEQ multiplex PCR was the method, and the copy in TCRdb shows in-frame clones only, minus some. Altogether some 90,000 clones are present, less than 90% being singletons, with the ten largest covering 0.82%. The starting material was peripheral blood, obtained from a patient treated with radiotherapy plus ipilimumab. These receptors were collected from a human donor with non-small cell lung cancer who had stable disease on radiotherapy plus ipilimumab.

This chain joins TRBV11-2 and TRBJ2-7, with 7 bases lining up with TRBD1. The germline V gene has CDR1 SGHAT and CDR2 FQNNGV. The J segment lost 6 bases and the V segment lost 7 bases, leaving 6 bases of the junction unmatched. This CDR3 contains 12 residues. For the CDR3, the DNA is TGTGCCAGCACCGACAGGGTAACCGAGCAGTACTTC. Its protein is CASTDRVTEQYF.

J is TRBJ1-1 and V is TRBV5-1, with TRBD1 as a possible D gene (5 bases). The CDR3 totals 13 residues. The germline V gene encodes CDR1 SGHRS and CDR2 YFSETQ. V lost 4 bases, J lost 5 bases, and 12 bases lay in between. CDR3 residues: CASSNSGGTEAFF. DNA for the CDR3: TGCGCCAGCAGCAACAGTGGGGGGACTGAAGCTTTCTTT.

The chain links TRBV18 to TRBJ2-1; 9 bases are shared with TRBD2. In germline, CDR1 is KGHSH, CDR2 LQKENI. The V gene end was trimmed by 0 bases and the J gene end by 2 bases; junction bases not matched to a gene: 2. This CDR3 has 16 amino acids. The CDR3 reads CASSPPLAGAYNEQFF. CDR3 sequence (DNA): TGTGCCAGCTCACCACCGTTAGCGGGGGCCTACAATGAGCAGTTCTTC. Full variable domain (missing parts from reference TRBV18 and TRBJ2-1): NAGVMQNPRHLVRRRGQEARLRCSPMKGHSHVYWYRQLPEEGLKFMVYLQKENIIDESGMPKERFSAEFPKEGPSILRIQQVVRGDSAAYFCASSPPLAGAYNEQFFGPGTRLTVL.

In nucleotides, the CDR3 is TGTGCCAGCAGTCCAGGGACAGGGGTTAATTCACCCCTCCACTTT. Its translation: CASSPGTGVNSPLHF. The chain links TRBV27 to TRBJ1-6; 10 bases fit TRBD1. V was pared by 5 bases and J by 6 bases, with 4 bases of the junction left unmatched. CDR1 and CDR2 (germline): MNHEY, SMNVEV (reference sequence). There are 15 residues in the CDR3.

The rearrangement joins TRBV19 to TRBJ1-5, with 7 bases fitting TRBD1. CDR3 length equals 15 residues. The J segment lost 2 bases and the V segment lost 7 bases, leaving 8 bases of the junction unmatched. Germline V gene data show CDR1 as LNHDA and CDR2 as SQIVND (reference sequence). The CDR3 spells CASISQGEGNQPQHF. CDR3 DNA sequence: TGTGCCAGTATTTCTCAGGGGGAGGGCAATCAGCCCCAGCATTTT.

The chain carries TRBV7-6 and TRBJ2-2; 7 bases map to TRBD1. The ends lost 5 bases at V and 4 bases at J; junction bases unmatched: 13. The CDR3 consists of 17 residues. Germline CDR1 SGHVS, CDR2 FNYEAQ. The CDR3 sequence: CASSTRTMTGTTGELFF. CDR3 sequence (DNA): TGTGCCAGCAGCACGAGGACAATGACAGGGACCACCGGGGAGCTGTTTTTT.

The chain employs TRBV30 and TRBJ2-4; D is tentatively TRBD1 or TRBD2 (6 bases each). CDR1 and CDR2 (germline): GTSNPN, SVGIG (reference sequence). The CDR3 covers 17 residues. With 4 bases removed from V and 3 bases from J, the gap between germline ends came to 22 bases. The CDR3 coding sequence is TGTGCCTGGATTGGGGGCCATGGGGGGACAAACAAAAACATTCAGTACTTC. It translates to CAWIGGHGGTNKNIQYF. Based on the CDR3 plus reference TRBV30 and TRBJ2-4, the full variable domain is SQTIHQWPATLVQPVGSPLSLECTVEGTSNPNLYWYRQAAGRGLQLLFYSVGIGQISSEVPQNLSASRPQDRQFILSSKKLLLSDSGFYLCAWIGGHGGTNKNIQYFGAGTRLSVL.

About this clone itself: This specimen includes other DNA sequences encoding the same CDR3. The chain links TRBV4-2 to TRBJ2-2; no clear D. The germline V gene encodes CDR1 LGHNA and CDR2 YNFKEQ. This CDR3 spans 12 amino acids. Trimming took 1 base from V and 5 from J, leaving 2 bases between them. The CDR3 sequence is CASSQVTGELFF. DNA of the CDR3: TGTGCCAGCAGCCAAGTAACCGGGGAGCTGTTTTTT.

CDR3 sequence (DNA): TGTGCCAGCAGTGAAGGACTAGCGGGTTACGAGCAGTACTTC. Its translation: CASSEGLAGYEQYF. The chain combines TRBV2 with TRBJ2-7; 10 bases match TRBD2. In germline, CDR1 is SNHLY, CDR2 FYNNEI. CDR3 length: 14 residues. V was clipped by 1 base and J by 4 bases; unmatched bases: 1.

The V call is TRBV5-1, the J call TRBJ1-6; D gene uncertain. Trimming removed 0 bases at V and 7 bases at J, with 8 bases between. This CDR3 comprises 14 residues. CDR1 SGHRS and CDR2 YFSETQ come from the germline V gene. The CDR3 DNA sequence: TGCGCCAGCAGCTTGGAACGCGCAAATTCACCCCTCCACTTT. This codes for CASSLERANSPLHF.